This is a list of T cell receptor beta chains from one sample in a study of spatial heterogeneity in lung cancer. TCRdb reanalysed the 5' RACE reads using MiXCR and keeps one entry per CDR3 protein. The sample gives around 92,000 distinct CDR3 sequences, around 12% of which show up once; more than 40% is in the top ten. The sample in question was PBMCs, obtained at surgery. The receptors were gathered from a male donor with early-stage non-small cell lung cancer. Both conserved end residues are part of each CDR3. Fields, in order: J gene, V gene, CDR3 protein.

TRBJ2-3,TRBV4-1,CASSVTSGSPDTQYF
TRBJ1-4,TRBV18,CASSPGWGLNEKLFF
TRBJ2-5,TRBV5-1,CASSRGLAGAQETQYF
TRBJ2-3,TRBV4-2,CASSQGRRDTQYF
TRBJ2-7,TRBV7-2,CASSLTPGRLAGAYEQYF
TRBJ1-4,TRBV28,CASSPQGIREKLFF
TRBJ1-1,TRBV20-1,CSARERTRGFF
TRBJ1-5,TRBV6-4,CASRQGPNQPQHF
TRBJ2-6,TRBV4-3,CASSQDYEGAPGPGANVLTF
TRBJ1-1,TRBV20-1,CSARIPGKNTEAFF
TRBJ2-5,TRBV20-1,CSARTGTSARETQYF
TRBJ2-1,TRBV7-2,CASSLAGTSGTDEQFF
TRBJ1-5,TRBV23-1,CASSQNCRVRDRVHYSNQPQHF
TRBJ2-3,TRBV28,CASSLGTSGADTQYF
TRBJ2-4,TRBV4-3,CASSAGPPSGRNIQYF
TRBJ1-6,TRBV29-1,CSAIEGGSSYNSPLHF
TRBJ2-3,TRBV11-2,CASSGLAGSTDTQYF
TRBJ2-3,TRBV7-2,CASSSSRDDTQYF
TRBJ2-7,TRBV29-1,CSGRDGGSYEQYF
TRBJ2-5,TRBV5-1,CGEETQYF
TRBJ2-3,TRBV11-2,CASSLERLTQYF
TRBJ2-6,TRBV12-3/TRBV12-4,CASSFGAGANVLTF
TRBJ2-1,TRBV15,CATSRDWTSGADEQFF
TRBJ2-1,TRBV7-3,CASSYNKQGNEQFF
TRBJ1-5,TRBV6-2/TRBV6-3,CASRTGGAFNQPQHF
TRBJ2-7,TRBV7-8,CASSLSRRNRQYF
TRBJ2-5,TRBV29-1,CSVEERDRGKTQYF
TRBJ2-7,TRBV30,CAWSVMDSMIYEQYF
TRBJ2-2,TRBV11-2,CASSSGLSNTGELFF
TRBJ2-5,TRBV7-2,CASSPPGQETQYF
TRBJ1-2,TRBV5-1,CASSLETGRATYGYTF